This TCR beta chain was recovered during a study of T cell repertoires in cytomegalovirus infection. Study summary: Based on public TCR beta signatures, there were indications of CMV infection and of a matching HLA type.

TCRdb fed the reads into MiXCR, producing one record per CDR3 protein. The sample yields some 130,000 distinct CDR3 sequences, about 10% seen once. This clonotype was recorded at least ten times. Between the trimmed V and J ends, which lost 3 bases and 6 bases, there was a span of 14 bases. Germline lookup yields CDR1 ENHRY and CDR2 SYGVKD. The CDR3 is 14 residues long. This chain links TRBV10-3 with TRBJ1-2, with D unclear. Material: PBMCs. This clonotype was obtained from a human donor in good health (CMV status not recorded). Some clones in this sample may be carry-over from other donors' samples. The CDR3 protein is CAISEGPSVDGYTF. The CDR3 nucleotides read TGTGCCATCAGTGAAGGACCGTCCGTGGATGGCTACACCTTC.